This T cell receptor beta chain was captured in a study of blood T cell dynamics during melanoma immunotherapy. About the research overall: Standard first-line treatment here was pembrolizumab or nivolumab plus ipilimumab in metastatic melanoma.

Each cfDNA sample had a fixed 40 ng loaded. Assay used: immunoSEQ multiplex PCR; TCRdb lists only in-frame clones, some missing. The table shows roughly 6,100 clones, with about nine tenths occurring only once. Trimming cost V 1 base and J 4 bases, with 19 bases left between them. The CDR3 covers 18 residues. Germline V gene lookup returns CDR1 SGHAT and CDR2 FQNNGV. The time point: pre-treatment baseline. The chain employs TRBV11-2 and TRBJ1-4; D gene uncertain. The material was cell-free DNA from blood, obtained from a patient treated with checkpoint blockade. The receptor was isolated from a human donor with melanoma. The CDR3 coding sequence is TGTGCCAGCAGCTTAGGGTTGGCGCCACAGCAGAGTAATGAAAAACTGTTTTTT. Its translation is CASSLGLAPQQSNEKLFF.